The source of this TCR beta chain is a study of CD8 T cells in Susac syndrome. CDR1 is MNHNY and CDR2 is SVGAGI in the germline V gene (reference sequence). V lost 7 bases and J lost 4; bases outside the gene matches: 4. The CDR3 sequence is 13 residues long. RNA was extracted with the RNeasy kit, and a quantity of roughly 0.5 to 1 ug was reverse transcribed using random hexamers. Coverage of TCR beta CDR3 amplification by immunoSEQ multiplex PCR extended to 54 Vbeta and 13 Jbeta. TCRdb passed the immunoSEQ multiplex PCR reads through MiXCR, listing each CDR3 protein once. This table has 200,000 or so distinct CDR3 sequences, 95% appearing once.

Source material: CD8+ T cells from PBMCs. V gene TRBV6-6 combines with J gene TRBJ2-5; 9 bases map to TRBD1. This receptor was obtained from a human donor with Susac syndrome. Written as DNA, the CDR3 is TGTGCCAGCAAGAAGACAGGGGGAGAGACCCAGTACTTC. Translated, it gives CASKKTGGETQYF.